This T cell receptor beta chain was recorded in a study of CD8 T cells in Susac syndrome. Study results and limitations: The study recognized that its TCR sequencing and HLA analysis covered a relatively small number of individuals.

An input of 0.5 to 1 ug of RNA was subjected to reverse transcription using random hexamers. The TCR beta CDR3 was amplified by immunoSEQ multiplex PCR across 54 Vbeta, 13 Jbeta. Each CDR3 protein is one row after TCRdb ran MiXCR on the immunoSEQ multiplex PCR reads. Altogether about 250,000 distinct CDR3 sequences are present, around 95% being singletons, with the ten largest covering about 0.071%. Germline V gives CDR1 SGHTA, CDR2 FQGNSA. The CDR3 spans 15 residues. Trimming removed 2 bases at V and 5 bases at J, with 13 bases between. Through negative isolation, CD4+ and CD8+ T cells were obtained, while TEMRA cells were enriched using FACS. Only one count was recorded for this clonotype. Antigen specificity is unknown.

Sequenced: CD4+ T cells from PBMCs. The receptor comes from a human donor with multiple sclerosis. The chain has TRBV7-2 and TRBJ2-4, with D maybe TRBD1 (5 bases). In nucleotides, the CDR3 is TGTGCCAGCAGCTTACCCCTCGGACACGAAAACATTCAGTACTTC. The encoded protein is CASSLPLGHENIQYF.